Listed below are T cell receptor beta chains from one sample, sequenced in a study of OX40 agonist ivuxolimab in advanced cancers. Sequencing was performed with immunoSEQ multiplex PCR; in TCRdb, only in-frame clones are kept and a portion is missing. The sample contains 50,000 to 75,000 clones, about nine tenths of which appear only once. Sample: CD4+ or CD8+ T cells sorted from blood, taken in a trial of the OX40 agonist ivuxolimab. These receptors all come from an adult with an advanced solid tumor such as melanoma, head and neck, liver or kidney cancer. Each CDR3 is given with its conserved first and last residue. Fields, in order: clone size, V gene, J gene, CDR3 length, D gene, CDR3 DNA, CDR3 protein. The D gene is left open where the match is weak. Clone sizes are given selectively: once, few, many, or a class where the clone is expanded.

clone size: .
V gene: TRBV9
J gene: TRBJ2-7
CDR3 length: 16
D gene: TRBD2
CDR3 DNA: TGTGCCAGCAGCGTAGGCCTAGCGGGACCGACCTACGAGCAGTACTTC
CDR3 protein: CASSVGLAGPTYEQYF

clone size: .
V gene: TRBV2
J gene: TRBJ1-1
CDR3 length: 14
D gene: .
CDR3 DNA: TGTGCCAGCAGTGAGGGGGGGGGAGACACTGAAGCTTTCTTT
CDR3 protein: CASSEGGGDTEAFF

clone size: .
V gene: TRBV19
J gene: TRBJ1-2
CDR3 length: 14
D gene: .
CDR3 DNA: TGTGCCAGTAGTAGACCGACAGTTGACTATGGCTACACCTTC
CDR3 protein: CASSRPTVDYGYTF

clone size: .
V gene: TRBV6-5
J gene: TRBJ2-7
CDR3 length: 15
D gene: .
CDR3 DNA: TGTGCCAGCACCCCCACGTCAGGGAGTGCCTACGAGCAGTACTTC
CDR3 protein: CASTPTSGSAYEQYF

clone size: .
V gene: TRBV29-1
J gene: TRBJ2-7
CDR3 length: 14
D gene: TRBD2
CDR3 DNA: TGCAGCGTTGAACTAGCGGGAGTTTACTACGAGCAGTACTTC
CDR3 protein: CSVELAGVYYEQYF

clone size: few
V gene: TRBV7-3
J gene: TRBJ2-5
CDR3 length: 15
D gene: .
CDR3 DNA: TGTGCCAGCAGCGACCCCGGGCTAGGACAAGAGACCCAGTACTTC
CDR3 protein: CASSDPGLGQETQYF

clone size: .
V gene: TRBV9
J gene: TRBJ1-3
CDR3 length: 17
D gene: .
CDR3 DNA: TGTGCCAGCAGCCCTGAGCCACCGACAGTCTCTGGAAACACCATATATTTT
CDR3 protein: CASSPEPPTVSGNTIYF

clone size: .
V gene: TRBV6-5
J gene: TRBJ2-7
CDR3 length: 14
D gene: TRBD2
CDR3 DNA: TGTGCCAGCAGTTACGGAGCTAGCGGGTACGAGCAGTACTTC
CDR3 protein: CASSYGASGYEQYF

clone size: .
V gene: TRBV9
J gene: TRBJ2-1
CDR3 length: 15
D gene: TRBD2
CDR3 DNA: TGTGCCAGCAGCGAACGGGAGGGGGGCTACAATGAGCAGTTCTTC
CDR3 protein: CASSEREGGYNEQFF

clone size: .
V gene: TRBV14
J gene: TRBJ1-2
CDR3 length: 15
D gene: TRBD1
CDR3 DNA: TGTGCCAGCAGCCCATCTAGGGACAGGGCTTATGGCTACACCTTC
CDR3 protein: CASSPSRDRAYGYTF

clone size: .
V gene: TRBV18
J gene: TRBJ1-1
CDR3 length: 15
D gene: TRBD1
CDR3 DNA: TGTGCCAGCTCACCTGGACAGGCTGGTAACACTGAAGCTTTCTTT
CDR3 protein: CASSPGQAGNTEAFF

clone size: once
V gene: TRBV7-9
J gene: TRBJ2-7
CDR3 length: 16
D gene: TRBD1
CDR3 DNA: TGTGCCAGCAGCTTCAATCCGGGACAGGGGGGCTACGAGCAGTACTTC
CDR3 protein: CASSFNPGQGGYEQYF

clone size: .
V gene: TRBV5-7
J gene: TRBJ1-5
CDR3 length: 16
D gene: .
CDR3 DNA: TGTGCCAGCAACAACGGGCGTCCCTTCGGAGGGCAGCCCCAGCATTTT
CDR3 protein: CASNNGRPFGGQPQHF

clone size: .
V gene: TRBV5-1
J gene: TRBJ2-5
CDR3 length: 14
D gene: .
CDR3 DNA: TGCGCCAGCAGCCCCGGAAATAGCGCGGAGACCCAGTACTTC
CDR3 protein: CASSPGNSAETQYF

clone size: .
V gene: TRBV7-8
J gene: TRBJ2-1
CDR3 length: 13
D gene: .
CDR3 DNA: TGTGCCAGCAGCCTTCGACTGGGCACTGAGCAGTTCTTC
CDR3 protein: CASSLRLGTEQFF

clone size: .
V gene: TRBV6-1
J gene: TRBJ1-2
CDR3 length: 15
D gene: .
CDR3 DNA: TGTGCCAGCAGGGACCTGGGGCAGGGGCACTATGGCTACACCTTC
CDR3 protein: CASRDLGQGHYGYTF

clone size: .
V gene: TRBV4-2
J gene: TRBJ2-2
CDR3 length: 16
D gene: .
CDR3 DNA: TGTGCCAGCAGCCAAGATCGGGGCTATAACACCGGGGAGCTGTTTTTT
CDR3 protein: CASSQDRGYNTGELFF

clone size: .
V gene: TRBV5-1
J gene: TRBJ1-4
CDR3 length: 15
D gene: .
CDR3 DNA: TGCGCCAGCAGCTTGGCCCAAGCAACTAATGAAAAACTGTTTTTT
CDR3 protein: CASSLAQATNEKLFF

clone size: .
V gene: TRBV2
J gene: TRBJ1-3
CDR3 length: 15
D gene: .
CDR3 DNA: TGTGCCAGCAGCGATCGGACACAGACTGGAAACACCATATATTTT
CDR3 protein: CASSDRTQTGNTIYF

clone size: .
V gene: TRBV7-9
J gene: TRBJ1-1
CDR3 length: 11
D gene: TRBD1
CDR3 DNA: TGTGCCAGCGACAGGGACACTGAAGCTTTCTTT
CDR3 protein: CASDRDTEAFF

clone size: .
V gene: TRBV6-4
J gene: TRBJ2-3
CDR3 length: 13
D gene: .
CDR3 DNA: TGTGCCAGCAGGGACCCTAGCACAGATACGCAGTATTTT
CDR3 protein: CASRDPSTDTQYF

clone size: .
V gene: TRBV6-6
J gene: TRBJ1-1
CDR3 length: 14
D gene: TRBD1
CDR3 DNA: TGTGCCAGCAGTTACTCGAGACAGGGCACTGAAGCTTTCTTT
CDR3 protein: CASSYSRQGTEAFF

clone size: .
V gene: TRBV29-1
J gene: TRBJ2-7
CDR3 length: 13
D gene: TRBD2
CDR3 DNA: TGCAGCGTTGCGCCGGGAGGACTCTACGAGCAGTACTTC
CDR3 protein: CSVAPGGLYEQYF